This T cell receptor beta chain was sequenced during a study of T cell responses to AZD1222 COVID-19 vaccine. Profiling relied on immunoSEQ multiplex PCR, and the TCRdb table lists in-frame clones only, not all of them. This table has 150,000 to 200,000 clones, over 70% appearing once. V lost 1 base and J lost 1; bases outside the gene matches: 2. CDR1 SGDLS and CDR2 YYNGEE come from the germline V gene. This CDR3 spans 15 amino acids. The J gene is TRBJ2-5, the V gene TRBV9; 9 positions agree with TRBD2. This receptor was taken from an adult in good health. The sample was peripheral blood, taken on day 0 of MenACWY control vaccination. This CDR3 reads CASSVRAGGQETQYF. DNA of the CDR3: TGTGCCAGCAGCGTACGAGCGGGAGGCCAAGAGACCCAGTACTTC.